A single sample is the source of the 20 T cell receptor beta chains below, sequenced in a study of T cells in Graves' hyperthyroidism and ophthalmopathy (dated by TCRdb to between 2019 and 2020). Libraries were constructed by multiplex PCR. Sequencer: Illumina HiSeq 2000. The TCR beta CDR3 regions were amplified from RNA transcripts. The TCR CDR3 was subjected to a first round of RT-PCR using the HTBI primer set and the Qiagen OneStep RT-PCR kit. Through fastp at Q25 and MiXCR, TCRdb rebuilt clones from the public reads, retaining in-frame beta chains. Each entry is one CDR3 protein sequence, shown with its most common DNA and genes. A total of about 350,000 distinct CDR3 sequences appear in this sample, approximately 18% of them only once. The top ten hold 30% to 40% of the sample. The sequencing sample was made of blood. These receptors came from a young woman with Graves' hyperthyroidism that later progressed to Graves' ophthalmopathy.

This clonotype showed up just a few times. The J gene is TRBJ1-5, the V gene TRBV4-2; D unclear. Per the germline V gene, CDR1 is LGHNA and CDR2 is YNFKEQ. The CDR3 is 17 residues long. The V gene lost 1 base and the J gene lost 1 base, with 14 bases spanning the gap. CDR3: CASSQVARRESNQPQHF. In DNA, the CDR3 is TGTGCCAGCAGCCAAGTGGCGCGGAGGGAGAGCAATCAGCCCCAGCATTTT.

In its sample, this clonotype was seen a few times. The chain uses TRBV6-1 and TRBJ1-2; possibly TRBD1 for D (6 bases). Trimming cost V 2 bases and J 4 bases, with 11 bases left between them. There are 14 residues in the CDR3. Looked up from germline, CDR1 is MNHNS and CDR2 is SASEGT. The DNA of the CDR3 is TGTGCCAGCAGTGAATTGCAGGGGCCCTATGGCTACACCTTC. Amino acid sequence: CASSELQGPYGYTF.

This clonotype showed up many times. V usage is TRBV7-2 and J usage is TRBJ1-1; D is unclear. Germline CDR1 reads SGHTA; CDR2 reads FQGNSA. CDR3 length equals 13 residues. Trimming cost V 4 bases and J 3 bases, with 9 bases left between them. In DNA form, the CDR3 reads TGTGCCAGCAGCTCCACGCGAGACACTGAAGCTTTCTTT. It codes for CASSSTRDTEAFF.

This clonotype was detected only a few times. The chain links TRBV19 to TRBJ1-3, with TRBD1 identical over 8 bases. The CDR3 spans 18 residues. CDR1 is LNHDA, CDR2 SQIVND, per germline (reference sequence). The J segment lost 0 bases and the V segment lost 3 bases, leaving 10 bases of the junction unmatched. CDR3: CASSIQPGQDDSGNTIYF. The CDR3 region has the DNA TGTGCCAGTAGTATCCAACCGGGACAGGATGACTCTGGAAACACCATATATTTT.

This clonotype has at least ten counts. The rearrangement links TRBV29-1 to TRBJ2-1; TRBD1 is a possible D gene (6 bases). Deletions cut 6 bases from V and 8 bases from J, with 11 bases between. Germline V gene lookup returns CDR1 SQVTM and CDR2 ANQGSEA. The CDR3 totals 11 residues. The CDR3: CSVEQGYEQFF. The CDR3 nucleotides are TGCAGCGTAGAACAGGGCTATGAGCAGTTCTTC.

This clonotype was seen at least ten times. The gene calls are TRBV25-1 and TRBJ2-2, with 7 nucleotides matching TRBD2. Looked up from germline, CDR1 is MGHDK and CDR2 is SYGVNS. The CDR3 length is 14 residues. Trimming took 2 bases from V and 6 from J; bases not matched to a gene: 3. The CDR3 nucleotides are TGTGCCAGCAGTGAACGTGCGGGGGCCGGGGAGCTGTTTTTT. Amino acid sequence: CASSERAGAGELFF.

The chain is built from TRBV19 and TRBJ2-2; D is ambiguous. This CDR3 contains 16 residues. Per the germline V gene, CDR1 is LNHDA and CDR2 is SQIVND (reference sequence). V was clipped by 7 bases and J by 5 bases, with 20 bases between them. The CDR3 here is CASTYGVLSSTGELFF. CDR3 bases: TGTGCCAGTACCTATGGGGTCCTTTCCTCAACCGGGGAGCTGTTTTTT.

The CDR3 bases are TGTGCCAGCAGTTCTAGCGGGGGTGTCCTCTACGAGCAGTACTTC. Residues: CASSSSGGVLYEQYF. The chain employs TRBV7-9 and TRBJ2-7; TRBD2 matches 10 bases. Germline values: CDR1 SEHNR, CDR2 FQNEAQ (reference sequence). V was pared by 6 bases and J by 3 bases, with 8 bases of the junction left unmatched. The CDR3 has 15 amino acids.

The gene calls are TRBV7-6 and TRBJ2-2; D not certain. The V gene lost 3 bases and the J gene lost 1 base, with 6 bases spanning the gap. This CDR3 comprises 14 residues. Germline V gene lookup returns CDR1 SGHVS and CDR2 FNYEAQ. Written as DNA, the CDR3 is TGTGCCAGCAGCTTGAAGGAGAACACCGGGGAGCTGTTTTTT. It translates to CASSLKENTGELFF.

The chain couples TRBV6-1 to TRBJ1-2; D possibly corresponds to TRBD1 (5 bases). Germline loops: CDR1 MNHNS, CDR2 SASEGT. The CDR3 extends over 13 amino acids. V was pared by 3 bases and J by 8 bases, with 13 bases between. CDR3 residues: CASSEGQGWGYTF. The DNA of the CDR3 is TGTGCCAGCAGTGAGGGGCAGGGCTGGGGCTACACCTTC.

This clonotype was seen a few times. V usage is TRBV28 and J usage is TRBJ2-5; D not resolved. The CDR3 has 13 amino acids. Trimming shortened V by 7 bases and J by 5 bases, and 14 bases separated the two germline ends. Germline CDR1 is MDHEN and CDR2 is SYDVKM. The CDR3 protein is CASNKGVPETQYF. CDR3 coding DNA: TGTGCCAGCAATAAAGGAGTACCCGAGACCCAGTACTTC.

This clonotype was counted ten times or more. The rearrangement links TRBV30 to TRBJ2-1, with 8 bases lining up with TRBD2. Germline assignment: CDR1 GTSNPN and CDR2 SVGIG (reference sequence). V gave up 2 bases and J gave up 7 bases; unmatched junction bases: 7. The CDR3 totals 14 residues. CDR3 region: CAWSFRTSINEQFF. As DNA, the CDR3 is TGTGCCTGGAGTTTTAGGACTAGCATAAATGAGCAGTTCTTC.

The chain employs TRBV27 and TRBJ1-2; D is undetermined. CDR3 size: 12 residues. CDR1 is MNHEY, CDR2 SMNVEV, per germline (reference sequence). V lost 8 bases and J 4 bases, leaving 11 bases between the germline ends. CDR3 loop: CASGDPFYGYTF. In DNA, the CDR3 is TGTGCCAGCGGCGATCCCTTCTATGGCTACACCTTC.

This clonotype was counted at least ten times. The chain employs TRBV28 and TRBJ2-3; 7 bases fit TRBD2. The ends lost 6 bases at V and 3 bases at J; junction bases unmatched: 6. The CDR3 has 14 residues. Germline V gene sequence: CDR1 MDHEN, CDR2 SYDVKM. The DNA of the CDR3 is TGTGCCAGCAGCCTCGGGGAGGGGACAGATACGCAGTATTTT. Protein: CASSLGEGTDTQYF.

This clonotype showed up just a few times. This chain connects TRBV4-1 to TRBJ2-3, with 9 nucleotides matching TRBD1. CDR1 is MGHRA, CDR2 YSYEKL, per germline. The CDR3 consists of 15 residues. V shed 0 bases and J 3 bases; nucleotides not matched to a gene: 1. The CDR3 nucleotides read TGCGCCAGCAGCCAAGATGGGACAGGGACAGATACGCAGTATTTT. It translates to CASSQDGTGTDTQYF.

This clonotype was seen many times. This chain's CDR3 is CASSTGLATQSGELFF. For the CDR3, the DNA is TGTGCCAGCAGCACTGGGCTGGCAACCCAGAGCGGGGAGCTGTTTTTT. The genes are TRBV12-3 or TRBV12-4 and TRBJ2-2; D is uncertain. The CDR3 has 16 amino acids. Trimming cost V 6 bases and J 7 bases, with 21 bases left between them.

This clonotype was seen many times. This chain joins TRBV15 and TRBJ1-1, with D unclear. Germline V gene sequence: CDR1 LNHNV, CDR2 YYDKDF (reference sequence). Trimming shortened V by 0 bases and J by 1 base, and 6 bases separated the two germline ends. The CDR3 runs 14 residues. The CDR3 DNA reads TGTGCCACCAGCAGAGAGGGCTCGAACACTGAAGCTTTCTTT. Translation: CATSREGSNTEAFF.

Many counts were recorded for this clonotype. The CDR3 loop is CASRPSGPGGMQYF. CDR3 in DNA: TGCGCCAGCAGGCCATCGGGGCCCGGGGGTATGCAGTACTTC. The J gene is TRBJ2-7, the V gene TRBV10-2, with D possibly being TRBD2 (6 bases). The CDR3 spans 14 residues. The germline gives CDR1 WSHSY, CDR2 SAAADI. Trimming stripped 6 bases from V and 9 bases from J, with 21 bases between.

The chain carries TRBV4-1 and TRBJ1-2, with TRBD1 as a possible D gene (6 bases). The germline gives CDR1 MGHRA, CDR2 YSYEKL. V gave up 2 bases and J gave up 2 bases, with 18 bases separating them. The CDR3 is 17 amino acids. The CDR3 region is CASSQYVRRGPNYGYTF. The CDR3 nucleotides are TGCGCCAGCAGCCAATATGTCCGACGGGGGCCGAACTATGGCTACACCTTC.

This clonotype was detected only a few times. The CDR3 loop reads CASSLSGGAGLDYTF. DNA for the CDR3: TGTGCCAGCAGTCTATCAGGGGGCGCGGGTTTGGACTACACCTTC. The rearrangement uses TRBV28 and TRBJ1-2; 8 nucleotides line up with TRBD1. The CDR3 totals 15 residues. Germline trimming cut 5 bases from V and 10 bases from J; bases unmatched to any gene: 15. Per the germline V gene, CDR1 is MDHEN and CDR2 is SYDVKM.